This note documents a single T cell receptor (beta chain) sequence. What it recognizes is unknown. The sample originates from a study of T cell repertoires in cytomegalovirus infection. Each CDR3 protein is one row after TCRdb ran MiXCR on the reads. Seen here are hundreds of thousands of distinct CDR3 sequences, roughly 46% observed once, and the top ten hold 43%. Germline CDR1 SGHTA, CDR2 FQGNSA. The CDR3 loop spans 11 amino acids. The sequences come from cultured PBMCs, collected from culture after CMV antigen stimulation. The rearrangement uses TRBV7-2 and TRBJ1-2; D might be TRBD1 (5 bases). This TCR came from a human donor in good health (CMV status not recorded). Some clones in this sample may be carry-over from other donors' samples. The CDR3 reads CAVGTGYGYTF. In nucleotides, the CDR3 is TGTGCTGTAGGGACCGGTTATGGCTACACCTTC.